This is a list of T cell receptor beta chains from one sample in a study of a mutant IDH1 vaccine in newly diagnosed glioma. Antigens of these TCRs are unknown. Method: immunoSEQ multiplex PCR; TCRdb's copy keeps in-frame clones and lacks some. The repertoire consists of under 50,000 clones, with around 90% occurring once and the leading ten covering 5.7%. Sequences were derived from PBMCs, sampled from a glioma patient whose treatment included an IDH1 peptide vaccine. These receptors originate from a woman between 40 and 55 years old with glioma. Both conserved end residues are part of each CDR3. D genes are given only for firm matches.

j_gene	len	d_gene	v_gene	CDR3aa
TRBJ1-1	12	TRBD1	TRBV7-9	CASSRQGFVAFF
TRBJ2-2	16	TRBD2	TRBV5-6	CASSSGLAGNTGELFF
TRBJ2-3	15	-	TRBV7-2	CASSPAGHRTDTQYF
TRBJ1-5	15	TRBD1	TRBV30	CAWSSNNYRGQPQHF
TRBJ1-1	14	-	TRBV4-1	CASSHRDIDTEAFF
TRBJ2-1	14	-	TRBV6-1	CASSEWQQGNEQFF
TRBJ2-1	18	TRBD2	TRBV4-1	CASSLLLAGGPKVDEQFF
TRBJ2-7	14	TRBD1	TRBV7-9	CASSLGDRGDGQYF
TRBJ2-1	12	-	TRBV5-1	CASSRALNEQFF
TRBJ2-1	11	-	TRBV20-1	CSAMTGPSLFF
TRBJ1-2	13	TRBD1	TRBV19	CASSRGQGNGYTF
TRBJ1-5	14	TRBD1	TRBV5-6	CASSLTGGNQPQHF
TRBJ1-2	14	-	TRBV27	CASSPVDANYGYTF
TRBJ2-5	13	-	TRBV27	CASTLPHAGTQYF
TRBJ2-7	16	-	TRBV28	CASSHSSRGRDDEQYF
TRBJ2-3	14	-	TRBV6-1	CASKRDMGTDTQYF
TRBJ1-2	11	-	TRBV7-9	CASSLFSRYTF
TRBJ2-2	11	-	TRBV2	CASRASGELFF
TRBJ1-2	15	-	TRBV7-2	CASSLAMGGPKGYTF
TRBJ2-3	16	-	TRBV27	CASSFLYQLNADTQYF
TRBJ1-2	14	TRBD1	TRBV5-4	CASSPQGAGYGYTF
TRBJ2-7	17	-	TRBV28	CASSPRSHRTHSYEQYF
TRBJ1-1	12	-	TRBV7-9	CASSLDQLEAFF